The rows below give T cell receptor beta chains drawn from one sample of a study of T-cell reconstitution after alpha-beta-depleted transplantation in children. TCRdb re-analysed the PCR reads in MiXCR, keeping a single row per CDR3 protein. Of fewer than 700,000 distinct CDR3 sequences in the sample, 10% to 15% were seen once. The sequenced sample was PBMCs, mostly from graft donor cells, obtained 360 days after TCRalphabeta/CD19-depleted stem cell transplant. These receptors were obtained from a male patient younger than 18 who had a stem cell transplant for acute myeloid leukemia, so the T cells may come from the graft donor. Both conserved end residues are part of each CDR3. The D gene is left open where the match is weak. Not all rows give a size; the values are once, few, many and, for expanded clones, a class.

clone size: NA
V gene: TRBV10-3
D gene: NA
CDR3 length: 15
J gene: TRBJ1-1
CDR3 protein: CAISPVLTLNTEAFF
CDR3 DNA: TGTGCCATCAGCCCCGTGCTTACCTTGAACACTGAAGCTTTCTTT

clone size: many
V gene: TRBV29-1
D gene: NA
CDR3 length: 15
J gene: TRBJ2-1
CDR3 protein: CSGRGGPSSYNEQFF
CDR3 DNA: TGCAGCGGGCGAGGCGGACCGAGCTCCTACAATGAGCAGTTCTTC

clone size: many
V gene: TRBV7-2
D gene: NA
CDR3 length: 13
J gene: TRBJ2-5
CDR3 protein: CASSLGMGETQYF
CDR3 DNA: TGTGCCAGCAGCTTAGGGATGGGAGAGACCCAGTACTTC

clone size: NA
V gene: TRBV18
D gene: NA
CDR3 length: 14
J gene: TRBJ2-4
CDR3 protein: CASSPSHLQNLMYF
CDR3 DNA: TGTGCCAGCTCACCATCTCATCTGCAAAACCTGATGTACTTC

clone size: once
V gene: TRBV4-1
D gene: NA
CDR3 length: 17
J gene: TRBJ2-4
CDR3 protein: CASSHLGGGIAKNIQYF
CDR3 DNA: TGCGCCAGCAGCCACCTGGGGGGTGGGATAGCCAAAAACATTCAGTACTTC

clone size: few
V gene: TRBV5-1
D gene: TRBD2
CDR3 length: 16
J gene: TRBJ2-1
CDR3 protein: CASSLAWAGVGNEQFF
CDR3 DNA: TGCGCCAGCAGCTTGGCCTGGGCGGGAGTAGGCAATGAGCAGTTCTTC

clone size: few
V gene: TRBV9
D gene: TRBD2
CDR3 length: 16
J gene: TRBJ2-7
CDR3 protein: CASSVGASGQIYEQYF
CDR3 DNA: TGTGCCAGCAGCGTAGGGGCTAGCGGGCAAATCTACGAGCAGTACTTC

clone size: NA
V gene: TRBV14
D gene: TRBD1
CDR3 length: 14
J gene: TRBJ1-1
CDR3 protein: CASSPWPGGTEAFF
CDR3 DNA: TGTGCCAGCAGCCCCTGGCCAGGGGGAACTGAAGCTTTCTTT

clone size: NA
V gene: TRBV29-1
D gene: NA
CDR3 length: 12
J gene: TRBJ2-7
CDR3 protein: CSVAGTYYEQYF
CDR3 DNA: TGCAGCGTCGCCGGGACCTACTACGAGCAGTACTTC

clone size: few
V gene: TRBV29-1
D gene: NA
CDR3 length: 13
J gene: TRBJ2-1
CDR3 protein: CSVGVAVYNEQFF
CDR3 DNA: TGCAGCGTTGGGGTAGCGGTTTACAATGAGCAGTTCTTC

clone size: few
V gene: TRBV12-3/TRBV12-4
D gene: NA
CDR3 length: 12
J gene: TRBJ1-3
CDR3 protein: CASSLIRNTIYF
CDR3 DNA: TGTGCCAGCAGTTTAATTCGAAACACCATATATTTT

clone size: NA
V gene: TRBV6-5
D gene: NA
CDR3 length: 13
J gene: TRBJ2-5
CDR3 protein: CASSWREQETQYF
CDR3 DNA: TGTGCCAGCAGTTGGAGGGAACAAGAGACCCAGTACTTC

clone size: few
V gene: TRBV4-3
D gene: NA
CDR3 length: 14
J gene: TRBJ2-7
CDR3 protein: CASSPLAWSYEQYF
CDR3 DNA: TGCGCCAGCAGCCCCCTAGCGTGGTCCTACGAGCAGTACTTC

clone size: few
V gene: TRBV30
D gene: NA
CDR3 length: 16
J gene: TRBJ1-1
CDR3 protein: CAWSVGGSGRNTEAFF
CDR3 DNA: TGTGCCTGGAGTGTTGGAGGGTCGGGGAGGAACACTGAAGCTTTCTTT

clone size: few
V gene: TRBV7-3
D gene: TRBD2
CDR3 length: 18
J gene: TRBJ2-2
CDR3 protein: CASSPRPSSGSSSGELFF
CDR3 DNA: TGTGCCAGCAGCCCCCGCCCTTCTAGCGGGAGTTCGTCCGGGGAGCTGTTTTTT

clone size: few
V gene: TRBV25-1
D gene: TRBD1
CDR3 length: 17
J gene: TRBJ2-3
CDR3 protein: CASSEYGTGVTPDTQYF
CDR3 DNA: TGTGCCAGCAGTGAATATGGGACAGGGGTTACGCCAGATACGCAGTATTTT